The present entry profiles one T cell receptor beta chain with its context. The data were obtained in a study of CD8 T cells in Susac syndrome. Turning to the study itself: Patients with Susac syndrome were therapy-naive, taking corticosteroids, with some also receiving intravenous immunoglobulin, or taking intravenous immunoglobulin alone at the time their blood was drawn.

With random hexamers, 0.5 to 1 ug RNA was reverse transcribed. TCRdb reprocessed the immunoSEQ multiplex PCR reads with MiXCR, giving one entry per CDR3 protein. The sample includes roughly 76,000 distinct CDR3 sequences, under 95% of them seen just once. High-throughput TCR beta sequencing covered peripheral CD8+ and CD4+ T cells. Patients with Susac syndrome showed fulfilment of recently defined diagnostic criteria for definite or probable disease. It was negative isolation that provided the CD8+ and CD4+ T cells, whereas TEMRA cells were enriched by FACS. Sample: CD8+ T cells from PBMCs. This TCR was sampled from a human donor with Susac syndrome.

The CDR3 region is CASSYRGGPYNEQFF. As DNA, the CDR3 is TGTGCCAGCTCTTACCGCGGGGGGCCCTACAATGAGCAGTTCTTC. The chain recombines TRBV27 with TRBJ2-1, with 8 bases lining up with TRBD2. The CDR3 loop spans 15 amino acids. The germline gives CDR1 MNHEY, CDR2 SMNVEV (reference sequence). J gave up 2 bases and V 8 bases, and 8 bases lay outside the gene matches.